This T cell receptor beta chain was found in a study of blood T cell repertoires in COVID-19. Turning to the study itself: Sample material is recorded as cDNA or gDNA derived from T cells, B-cell-depleted T cells, or PBMCs.

CDR3 length equals 12 residues. In germline, CDR1 is WNHNN, CDR2 SYGVQD (reference sequence). V was cut by 4 bases and J by 8 bases, with 9 bases left in between. Methods used by the authors: Amplification with reference gene primers provided the estimates of nucleated cell counts. Sequencing used immunoSEQ multiplex PCR; TCRdb keeps in-frame clones, though not all of them. D and trimming come from the DNA, and the V and J calls and clone size come from that table. The sample carries fewer than 300,000 clones, nearly 85% recorded once. The source of this sequence is a human donor in a cohort sampled during active COVID-19. The rearrangement links TRBV10-1 to TRBJ1-5; weak D call: TRBD1 (5 bases). Sequenced: peripheral blood. The DNA for the CDR3 is TGCGCCAGCAGTGCCTCGGGGGAGCCCCAGCATTTT. Its translation is CASSASGEPQHF.